What follows are 20 T cell receptor beta chains derived from one specimen sequenced in a study of blood T cell repertoires in COVID-19. Assay used: immunoSEQ multiplex PCR; TCRdb lists only in-frame clones, some missing. The sample includes some 100,000 clones, approximately 86% seen only once; the top ten take around 8.1%. Sequences were obtained from peripheral blood. The receptor set was obtained from a woman in her 70s with acute or convalescent COVID-19.

Concerning this clone itself: At the DNA level, this CDR3 is encoded by other sequences in the same sample as well. This chain links TRBV7-9 with TRBJ2-7; D is unclear. V lost 3 bases, J lost 3 bases, and 9 bases lay in between. Germline values: CDR1 SEHNR, CDR2 FQNEAQ (reference sequence). There are 13 residues in the CDR3. CDR3 nucleotides: TGTGCCAGCAGCTTTCAGGTTAGCTACGAGCAGTACTTC. It codes for CASSFQVSYEQYF.

The rearrangement uses TRBV5-1 and TRBJ2-3; 9 positions match TRBD1. The CDR3 is 15 residues long. Germline CDR1 reads SGHRS; CDR2 reads YFSETQ. V was clipped by 4 bases and J by 1 base; unmatched bases: 4. The CDR3 nucleotides are TGCGCCAGCAGCGGGACAGGGTCTGGCACAGATACGCAGTATTTT. It translates to CASSGTGSGTDTQYF.

This clone has just one count. The CDR3 spells CSVAGIAVGEQFF. The CDR3 DNA sequence: TGCAGCGTTGCGGGGATCGCGGTAGGTGAGCAGTTCTTC. The V and J genes are TRBV29-1 and TRBJ2-1, with a tentative D call TRBD2 (5 bases). The CDR3 is 13 amino acids. Germline CDR1 is SQVTM and CDR2 is ANQGSEA. The V end lost 4 bases, the J end lost 9 bases, and 16 bases lay between the germline ends.

The chain has TRBV7-3 and TRBJ1-2, with 8 bases that match TRBD1. The CDR3 consists of 15 residues. CDR1 is SGHTA and CDR2 is FQGTGA in the germline V gene. V trimming: 2 bases; J trimming: 5 bases; junction bases outside the gene matches: 7. CDR3 DNA: TGTGCCAGCAGCTTACAGCCAGGGGGCCGGTATGGCTACACCTTC. Protein sequence: CASSLQPGGRYGYTF. The full variable domain, its missing parts supplied by reference TRBV7-3 and TRBJ1-2, is GAGVSQTPSNKVTEKGKYVELRCDPISGHTALYWYRQSLGQGPEFLIYFQGTGAADDSGLPNDRFFAVRPEGSVSTLKIQRTERGDSAVYLCASSLQPGGRYGYTFGSGTRLTVV.

The chain uses TRBV9 and TRBJ1-5; 8 positions match TRBD1. V shed 3 bases and J 6 bases; nucleotides not matched to a gene: 11. The CDR3 covers 16 residues. Germline V lookup: CDR1 SGDLS, CDR2 YYNGEE. The CDR3 loop is CASSDGTGLSAQPQHF. CDR3 sequence (DNA): TGTGCCAGCAGCGACGGGACAGGTCTTTCGGCTCAGCCCCAGCATTTT.

This clone was detected only once. The V gene is TRBV2, the J gene TRBJ1-2; weak D call: TRBD1 (6 bases). In germline, CDR1 is SNHLY, CDR2 FYNNEI. The CDR3 totals 15 residues. The V and J ends lost 4 bases and 5 bases respectively, with 17 bases between them. The CDR3 loop is CASSVVAGDKYGYTF. The CDR3 DNA reads TGTGCCAGCAGTGTTGTGGCAGGGGACAAATATGGCTACACCTTC.

The J gene is TRBJ1-5, the V gene TRBV19; 8 nucleotides align to TRBD1. This CDR3 has 16 residues. V shed 5 bases and J 9 bases; nucleotides not matched to a gene: 15. Germline CDR1 and CDR2: LNHDA and SQIVND (reference sequence). CDR3 coding DNA: TGTGCCAGTAGTGGCGGGACAGGATGGGGCACATGGCCCCAGCATTTT. This encodes CASSGGTGWGTWPQHF.

This chain uses TRBV5-4 with TRBJ2-1, with TRBD2 matching over 9 bases. CDR1 is SGHNT, CDR2 YYREEE, per germline (reference sequence). The CDR3 runs 16 residues. V shed 4 bases and J 2 bases; nucleotides not matched to a gene: 7. CDR3 nucleotides: TGTGCCAGCAGCCCCCGGGCTAGCGGGGCCTACAATGAGCAGTTCTTC. This gives the protein CASSPRASGAYNEQFF.

The chain is built from TRBV7-3 and TRBJ2-3; 10 positions match TRBD2. Germline V gene sequence: CDR1 SGHTA, CDR2 FQGTGA. The CDR3 contains 16 residues. J gave up 4 bases and V 3 bases, and 7 bases lay outside the gene matches. The CDR3 sequence: CASSFTLAGGSDTQYF. The DNA of the CDR3 is TGTGCCAGCAGCTTCACTTTAGCGGGGGGCTCAGATACGCAGTATTTT.

The V gene is TRBV4-1, the J gene TRBJ2-3, with 9 nucleotides matching TRBD2. Trimming cost V 7 bases and J 0 bases; bases outside gene matches: 17. The CDR3 loop spans 19 amino acids. Per germline, CDR1 MGHRA and CDR2 YSYEKL. The CDR3 bases are TGCGCCAGCACGTCGAAGGGTTTAGCGGGGGTATTAAGCACAGATACGCAGTATTTT. It specifies CASTSKGLAGVLSTDTQYF.

Here the CDR3 DNA reads TGCGCCAGCAGCGATACAGGGGCAACTAATGAAAAACTGTTTTTT. Amino acids: CASSDTGATNEKLFF. This rearrangement joins TRBV5-1 to TRBJ1-4; 7 nucleotides agree with TRBD1. The CDR3 loop spans 15 amino acids. Germline V lookup: CDR1 SGHRS, CDR2 YFSETQ. J gave up 0 bases and V 4 bases, and 3 bases lay outside the gene matches.

The chain is built from TRBV29-1 and TRBJ1-1, with 8 bases aligning to TRBD1. The trim removed 7 bases at V and 5 bases at J, leaving 9 bases unmatched. Germline CDR1 SQVTM, CDR2 ANQGSEA. The CDR3 runs to 13 residues. CDR3 loop: CSGMTGDWTEAFF. Written as DNA, the CDR3 is TGCAGCGGAATGACAGGGGATTGGACTGAAGCTTTCTTT.

V usage is TRBV19 and J usage is TRBJ1-1; tentatively, D is TRBD1 (6 bases). Per the germline V gene, CDR1 is LNHDA and CDR2 is SQIVND (reference sequence). V gave up 8 bases and J gave up 2 bases, with 12 bases separating them. CDR3 length: 13 amino acids. The CDR3 DNA sequence: TGTGCCAGTGGGGGGGGCTTAAACACTGAAGCTTTCTTT. Translated, it gives CASGGGLNTEAFF. Together with reference TRBV19 and TRBJ1-1, the CDR3 gives the full variable domain: DGGITQSPKYLFRKEGQNVTLSCEQNLNHDAMYWYRQDPGQGLRLIYYSQIVNDFQKGDIAEGYSVSREKKESFPLTVTSAQKNPTAFYLCASGGGLNTEAFFGQGTRLTVV.

The J gene is TRBJ1-6, the V gene TRBV5-5; 7 bases align to TRBD1. This CDR3 is built from 16 residues. The V gene end was trimmed by 4 bases and the J gene end by 5 bases; junction bases not matched to a gene: 9. Germline assignment: CDR1 SGHKS and CDR2 YYEKEE (reference sequence). CDR3 sequence (DNA): TGTGCCAGCAGCAGTGGTAGGGGACAGAATAATTCACCCCTCCACTTT. It specifies CASSSGRGQNNSPLHF.

J is TRBJ2-3 and V is TRBV28; TRBD2 matches at 10 bases. The CDR3 runs 16 residues. Germline V gene data show CDR1 as MDHEN and CDR2 as SYDVKM. V trimming: 3 bases; J trimming: 4 bases; junction bases outside the gene matches: 7. CDR3 region: CASSFRAGGLADTQYF. The CDR3 DNA is TGTGCCAGCAGTTTCAGAGCGGGAGGGCTGGCAGATACGCAGTATTTT.

This clone was counted once. V is TRBV5-1 and J is TRBJ1-4, with TRBD1 identical over 8 bases. CDR1 and CDR2 (germline): SGHRS, YFSETQ. Trimming at V came to 2 bases and at J to 7 bases, leaving 10 bases not matched to a gene. This CDR3 comprises 16 residues. This CDR3 reads CASSLQGGYEREKLFF. The CDR3 nucleotides read TGCGCCAGCAGCTTACAGGGGGGATATGAACGTGAAAAACTGTTTTTT.

J is TRBJ2-7 and V is TRBV4-2; 10 bases are a match to TRBD2. With 4 bases clipped from V and 0 bases from J, the junction kept 6 bases outside the gene matches. Germline-derived CDR1 and CDR2 are LGHNA and YNFKEQ. This CDR3 spans 16 amino acids. CDR3 in DNA: TGTGCCAGCAGCCGCGATACTAGCGGGGCCTCCTACGAGCAGTACTTC. Protein: CASSRDTSGASYEQYF.

The chain recombines TRBV7-2 with TRBJ1-6, with D possibly being TRBD1 (5 bases). Germline V CDR1 and CDR2: SGHTA, FQGNSA. The CDR3 is 16 amino acids. Trimming took 4 bases from V and 2 from J, leaving 12 bases between them. CDR3 region: CASSWGGGAYNSPLHF. The CDR3, as DNA: TGTGCCAGCAGCTGGGGCGGGGGAGCCTATAATTCACCCCTCCACTTT.

In the case of this clone: Other DNA sequences in this specimen translate into the identical CDR3. This sequence joins TRBV10-1 and TRBJ2-7; D perhaps matches TRBD2 (5 bases). This CDR3 has 13 amino acids. The germline V gene encodes CDR1 WNHNN and CDR2 SYGVQD (reference sequence). The V gene lost 0 bases and the J gene lost 3 bases, with 6 bases spanning the gap. Here the CDR3 reads CASSESGSYEQYF. CDR3 bases: TGCGCCAGCAGTGAGTCGGGGAGCTACGAGCAGTACTTC.

The chain employs TRBV4-1 and TRBJ1-1; TRBD1 might be the D (6 bases). V lost 1 base and J lost 3, with 18 bases in between. This CDR3 has 17 amino acids. Germline V gives CDR1 MGHRA, CDR2 YSYEKL. In DNA form, the CDR3 reads TGCGCCAGCAGCCAAGTACAGGGAAGAGGGTGGTACACTGAAGCTTTCTTT. Encoded protein: CASSQVQGRGWYTEAFF.